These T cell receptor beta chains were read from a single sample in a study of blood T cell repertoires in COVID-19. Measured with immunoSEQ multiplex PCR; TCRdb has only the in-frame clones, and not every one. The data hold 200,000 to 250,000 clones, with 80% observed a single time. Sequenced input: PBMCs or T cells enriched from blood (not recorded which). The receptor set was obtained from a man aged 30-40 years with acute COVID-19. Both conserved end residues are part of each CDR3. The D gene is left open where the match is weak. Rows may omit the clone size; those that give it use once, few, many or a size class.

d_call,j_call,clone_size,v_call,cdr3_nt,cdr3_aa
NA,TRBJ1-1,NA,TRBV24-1,TGTGCCACCAGTGATTTTTGGGGGCATACTGAAGCTTTCTTT,CATSDFWGHTEAFF
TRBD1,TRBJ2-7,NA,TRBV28,TGTGCCAGCAGAGACAGGGGGCTTAACGAGCAGTACTTC,CASRDRGLNEQYF
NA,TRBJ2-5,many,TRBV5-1,TGCGCCAGCAGCTTGGGTGAGGGAAAGACCCAGTACTTC,CASSLGEGKTQYF
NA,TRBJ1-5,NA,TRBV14,TGTGCCAGCCATAGGGAGAGGGCACGGCAGCCCCAGCATTTT,CASHRERARQPQHF
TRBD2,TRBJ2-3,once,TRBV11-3,TGTGCCAGCAGCTTTAGCGGGGGATTCACAGATACGCAGTATTTT,CASSFSGGFTDTQYF
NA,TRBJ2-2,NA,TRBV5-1,TGCGCCAGCAGAAAAAGGGCGGACACGACCATTCCGAACACCGGGGAGCTGTTTTTT,CASRKRADTTIPNTGELFF
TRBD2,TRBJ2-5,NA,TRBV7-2,TGTGCCAGCAGCTCCACTAGCGGGGGGGTAGGGGAGACCCAGTACTTC,CASSSTSGGVGETQYF
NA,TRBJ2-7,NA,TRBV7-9,TGTGCCAGCAGCTTCGGCAGGGGGGAATACGAGCAGTACTTC,CASSFGRGEYEQYF
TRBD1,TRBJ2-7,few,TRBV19,TGTGCCAGTAGTACGGGACAGGGAAATACCTACGAGCAGTACTTC,CASSTGQGNTYEQYF
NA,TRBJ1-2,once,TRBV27,TGTGCCAGCAGTTTCCGGGGAGGCTATGGCTACACCTTC,CASSFRGGYGYTF
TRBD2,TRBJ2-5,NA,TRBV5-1,TGCGCCAGCAGCTTGCAGACTAGCGGGGGCCGGGAGGAGACCCAGTACTTC,CASSLQTSGGREETQYF
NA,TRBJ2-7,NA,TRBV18,TGTGCCAGCTCACTTGCGGGTTCCTACGAGCAGTACTTC,CASSLAGSYEQYF
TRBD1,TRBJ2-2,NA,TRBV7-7,TGTGCCACCGGAATCGACCTTTGGGACAGTGAATATACCGGGGAGCTGTTTTTT,CATGIDLWDSEYTGELFF
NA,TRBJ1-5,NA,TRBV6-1,TGTGCCAGCAGTGAAACGGGGATCAATCAGCCCCAGCATTTT,CASSETGINQPQHF
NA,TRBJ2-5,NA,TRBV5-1,TGCGCCAGCAGCTTCCACCCGAATAGCACGGGGAACCAAGAGACCCAGTACTTC,CASSFHPNSTGNQETQYF
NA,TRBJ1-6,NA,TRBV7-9,TGTGCCAGCAGTCCCTCTAAACCAATGCTCAAACCACCCCTCCACTTT,CASSPSKPMLKPPLHF
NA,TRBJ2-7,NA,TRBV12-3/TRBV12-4,TGTGCCAGCAGTCTCTTACAAAAATACGAGCAGTACTTC,CASSLLQKYEQYF
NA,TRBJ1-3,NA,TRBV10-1,TGCGCCAGCAGTCGGAGCGGGGCAGGCTCTGGAAACACCATATATTTT,CASSRSGAGSGNTIYF
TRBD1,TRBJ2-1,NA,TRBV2,TGTGCCAGCACCATCGGGGGACAGGGGTGGAATGAGCAGTTCTTC,CASTIGGQGWNEQFF
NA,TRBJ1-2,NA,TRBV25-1,TGTGCCAGCAGTGATACAGCAGGCTACACCTTC,CASSDTAGYTF
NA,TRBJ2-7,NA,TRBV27,TGTGCCAGCGCTGGTCACAGCCACTACGAGCAGTACTTC,CASAGHSHYEQYF
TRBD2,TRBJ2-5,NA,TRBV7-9,TGTGCCAGCAGCTCCCTTCCTGGCACGGGGGGGGAGACCCAGTACTTC,CASSSLPGTGGETQYF
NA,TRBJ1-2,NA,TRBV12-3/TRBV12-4,TGTGCCAGCAGTTTGGGACAAAACTATGGCTACACCTTC,CASSLGQNYGYTF
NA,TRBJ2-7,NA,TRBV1,TGCACCAGCAGCCCACCAGGGACTAGCGGGGAGATGGGCGAGCAGTACTTC,CTSSPPGTSGEMGEQYF
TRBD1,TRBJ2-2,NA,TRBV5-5,TGTGCCAGCAGCCTGGGTGAGGGACAGCGCACCGGGGAGCTGTTTTTT,CASSLGEGQRTGELFF
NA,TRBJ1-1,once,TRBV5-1,TGCGCCAGCAGCGTGGCGGCGACAATGAACACTGAAGCTTTCTTT,CASSVAATMNTEAFF
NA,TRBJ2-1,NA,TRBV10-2,TGCGCCAGCAGTGATACTGTCCGGGACTGGAAGCTAGGGGAGCAGTTCTTC,CASSDTVRDWKLGEQFF
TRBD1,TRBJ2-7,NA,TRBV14,TGTGCCAGCAGCCAACAACAGGGGGACCTTAAATCCTACGAGCAGTACTTC,CASSQQQGDLKSYEQYF
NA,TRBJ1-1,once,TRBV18,TGTGCCAGCTCACCACAGGAAGTGGGAGGGACTGAAGCTTTCTTT,CASSPQEVGGTEAFF
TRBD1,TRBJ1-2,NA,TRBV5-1,TGCGCCAGCAGCCAGGACAGGGTGGCCTATGGCTACACCTTC,CASSQDRVAYGYTF
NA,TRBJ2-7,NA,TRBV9,TGTGCCAGCAGCGCATATTGGGGGGACTCCTACGAGCAGTACTTC,CASSAYWGDSYEQYF
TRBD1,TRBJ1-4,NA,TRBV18,TGTGCCAGCTCACCCAAGACAGGGGCGGAAAAACTGTTTTTT,CASSPKTGAEKLFF
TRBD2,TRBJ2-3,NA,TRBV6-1,TGTGCCAGCAGTGAGGTCCCCGGGGGGTTGGCAGATACGCAGTATTTT,CASSEVPGGLADTQYF
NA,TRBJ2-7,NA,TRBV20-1,TGCAGTGCTAGAGGAGGGGGAGAGCAGTACTTC,CSARGGGEQYF
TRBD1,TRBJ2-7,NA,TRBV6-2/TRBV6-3,TGTGCCAGCAGCTGGGACAGGGGGAGCTCCTACGAGCAGTACTTC,CASSWDRGSSYEQYF
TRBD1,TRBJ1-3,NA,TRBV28,TGTGCCAGCAGTCCAGCGGACAGGGAAGCAAACACCATATATTTT,CASSPADREANTIYF
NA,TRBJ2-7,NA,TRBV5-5,TGTGCCAGCAGCAAGTCGAGGCTCTACGAGCAGTACTTC,CASSKSRLYEQYF
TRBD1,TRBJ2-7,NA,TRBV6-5,TGTGCCAGCTCGGTACAGGGGCTCGTCTACGAGCAGTACTTC,CASSVQGLVYEQYF
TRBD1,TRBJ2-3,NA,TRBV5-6,TGTGCCAGCAGACCCGGGACAGGGTACACAGATACGCAGTATTTT,CASRPGTGYTDTQYF
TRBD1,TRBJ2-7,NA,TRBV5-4,TGTGCCAGCAGTCGACAGGGTTCCTACGAGCAGTACTTC,CASSRQGSYEQYF
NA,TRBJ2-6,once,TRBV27,TGTGCCAGCAGTCCTCGGACAGCTGGGGCCAACGTCCTGACTTTC,CASSPRTAGANVLTF
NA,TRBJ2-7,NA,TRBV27,TGTGCCAGCAGTTTAGGAGGGGTCAAAAACGAGCAGTACTTC,CASSLGGVKNEQYF
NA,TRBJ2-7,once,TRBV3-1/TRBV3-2,TGTGCCAGCAGCCAATCGACTAAAGGACAGAGGCTGGGTACCTACGAGCAGTACTTC,CASSQSTKGQRLGTYEQYF
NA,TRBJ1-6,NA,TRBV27,TGTGCCAGCAGTTTTGGGGCGACACCTAATAATTCACCCCTCCACTTT,CASSFGATPNNSPLHF
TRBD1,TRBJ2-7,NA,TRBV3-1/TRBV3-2,TGTGCCAGCAGCCAAGCTGGGACAGGCTTTTACGAGCAGTACTTC,CASSQAGTGFYEQYF
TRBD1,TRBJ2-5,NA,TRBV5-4,TGTGCCAGCAGCTCTAAACAGGGGGCAGAGACCCAGTACTTC,CASSSKQGAETQYF